This T cell receptor beta chain is from a study of blood T cell repertoires in COVID-19. Clinical history reported by participants formed the basis on which cohorts were assigned. Donors in Cohort 3 who had recovered were those with two negative PCRs, healthcare professional clearance, or resolution of their symptoms. As to this clone: Additional DNA sequences in this sample encode the identical CDR3.

How the authors handled the data: How many nucleated cells were present was estimated from reference gene primer amplification. Profiling relied on immunoSEQ multiplex PCR, and the TCRdb table lists in-frame clones only, not all of them. That table furnishes V, J and clone size, whereas the DNA furnished D and trimming. The sample consists of about 380,000 clones, more than 75% of them appearing once. This clonotype was obtained from a woman under 30 who had recovered from COVID-19. Sequenced: PBMCs or T cells enriched from blood (not recorded which).

This CDR3 is CASSLRGGEQFF. CDR3 coding DNA: TGTGCCAGCAGTTTACGGGGTGGTGAGCAGTTCTTC. The rearrangement joins TRBV28 to TRBJ2-1; D possibly corresponds to TRBD2 (5 bases). This CDR3 has 12 residues. Germline V gene lookup returns CDR1 MDHEN and CDR2 SYDVKM. With 2 bases removed from V and 9 bases from J, the gap between germline ends came to 8 bases.